This T cell receptor beta chain was obtained from a study of vaccination and CD4 T cells after COVID-19. To note about this clonotype: Antigen unknown.

Cultured CD4+ T cell DNA underwent sequencing with the Oncomine TCR Beta short-read assay. Using its own MiXCR run on the PCR reads, TCRdb lists one record per CDR3 protein. The sample lists over 8,500 distinct CDR3 sequences; roughly two thirds were seen once. The treatment is: approximately nine-day PBMC culture with coronavirus spike peptide pools or control peptides (ViraFEST assay). ViraFEST used peptide pools to expand antigen-specific T cells and subsequently sequenced their TCRs. The clonotype was recovered from a human donor who had recovered from COVID-19. The sample in question was CD4+ T cells from blood, cultured in vitro, obtained before SARS-CoV-2 vaccination.

The CDR3 loop is CASSERWLAGKETQYF. In DNA form, the CDR3 reads TGTGCCAGCAGTGAAAGGTGGCTAGCGGGAAAAGAGACCCAGTACTTC. The genes are TRBV25-1 and TRBJ2-5; 9 nucleotides match TRBD2. Germline V gene sequence: CDR1 MGHDK, CDR2 SYGVNS. The J segment lost 3 bases and the V segment lost 2 bases, leaving 7 bases of the junction unmatched. The CDR3 runs to 16 residues.